This TCR beta chain was sequenced during a study of cytomegalovirus exposure and HLA in healthy donors. PCR was performed using 60 Vbeta and 13 Jbeta primers. Assay used: immunoSEQ multiplex PCR; TCRdb lists only in-frame clones, some missing. Here the sample spans around 130,000 clones, roughly three quarters being singletons. These donors counted as nominally healthy when sampled, but unrecorded immune exposures were likely. The junction had 0 bases not matched to a gene; V was cut back by 6 bases and J by 3 bases. This CDR3 is 14 amino acids long. The germline gives CDR1 SNHLY, CDR2 FYNNEI. Sequenced: PBMCs. The chain carries TRBV2 and TRBJ2-2; 11 bases match TRBD2. The sequence came from a man aged 18 to 35 in good health and CMV-seronegative. In DNA, the CDR3 is TGTGCCAGCAGGGGACTAGCGGACACCGGGGAGCTGTTTTTT. Its translation: CASRGLADTGELFF.